This T cell receptor (beta chain) was retrieved from a study of cytomegalovirus exposure and HLA in healthy donors. About the study: In an early release, HLA-typed donors contributed some 80 million unique TCR sequences.

Primers for the PCR totalled 60 Vbeta and 13 Jbeta. Here immunoSEQ multiplex PCR was the method, and the copy in TCRdb shows in-frame clones only, minus some. The repertoire holds 150,000 or so clones, with more than 80% as singletons. At sampling all donors were nominally healthy, likely with unrecorded immune exposures. A remark on this clone: Its specificity is not known.

Findings of the study overall: Analysis was performed later, and it showed HLA-associated TCR beta chains to be more clonally expanded than equally common others.

The CDR3 spans 15 residues. CDR1 and CDR2 (germline): MDHEN, SYDVKM. V gave up 11 bases and J gave up 4 bases; unmatched junction bases: 11. The sequenced sample consisted of PBMCs. The V gene is TRBV28, the J gene TRBJ2-1; TRBD2 matches at 10 bases. The sequence was collected from a woman aged 18-29 years in good health and CMV-seropositive. The CDR3 here is CALHPLAGTYNEQFF. CDR3 DNA sequence: TGTGCCCTCCACCCACTAGCGGGGACATACAATGAGCAGTTCTTC. The full variable domain, its missing parts supplied by reference TRBV28 and TRBJ2-1, is DVKVTQSSRYLVKRTGEKVFLECVQDMDHENMFWYRQDPGLGLRLIYFSYDVKMKEKGDIPEGYSVSREKKERFSLILESASTNQTSMYLCALHPLAGTYNEQFFGPGTRLTVL.